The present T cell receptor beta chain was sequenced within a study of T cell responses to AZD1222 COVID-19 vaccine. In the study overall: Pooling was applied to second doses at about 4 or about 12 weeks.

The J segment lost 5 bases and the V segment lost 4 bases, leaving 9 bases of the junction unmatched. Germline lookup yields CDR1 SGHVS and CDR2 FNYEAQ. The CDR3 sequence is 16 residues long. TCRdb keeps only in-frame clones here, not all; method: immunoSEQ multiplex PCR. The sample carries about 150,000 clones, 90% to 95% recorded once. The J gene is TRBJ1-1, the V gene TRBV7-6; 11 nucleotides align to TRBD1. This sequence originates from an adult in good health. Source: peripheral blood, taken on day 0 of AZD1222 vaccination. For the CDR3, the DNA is TGTGCCAGCAGCTCTGGACAGGGGGCGTTGAGAACTGAAGCTTTCTTT. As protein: CASSSGQGALRTEAFF. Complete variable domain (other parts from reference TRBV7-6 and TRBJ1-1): GAGVSQSPRYKVTKRGQDVALRCDPISGHVSLYWYRQALGQGPEFLTYFNYEAQQDKSGLPNDRFSAERPEGSISTLTIQRTEQRDSAMYRCASSSGQGALRTEAFFGQGTRLTVV.